This is a list of T cell receptor beta chains from one sample in a study of T-cell reconstitution after alpha-beta-depleted transplantation in children. TCRdb re-called the PCR reads through MiXCR, storing one row per CDR3 protein. The table shows about 610,000 distinct CDR3 sequences, with about 10% occurring only once. Sequencing used PBMCs from the stem cell graft donor, obtained from the stem cell graft. The receptors shown here come from a human donor who donated a stem cell graft to a child with acute myeloid leukemia. CDR3s include the opening cysteine and the closing phenylalanine or tryptophan. D genes are given only for firm matches. Expanded clones are given a class, and other clones once, few, many or no size at all.

.	TRBV6-4	14	.	TRBJ2-3	CASSVGSDTDTQYF	TGTGCCAGCAGTGTTGGCAGCGATACAGATACGCAGTATTTT
TRBD2	TRBV20-1	15	few	TRBJ2-1	CSAPEPGGPGNEQFF	TGCAGTGCTCCCGAGCCGGGAGGGCCTGGGAATGAGCAGTTCTTC
.	TRBV28	16	many	TRBJ2-3	CASSPTGGSSTDTQYF	TGTGCCAGCAGTCCGACTGGCGGATCTAGCACAGATACGCAGTATTTT
.	TRBV2	14	few	TRBJ2-3	CASRISGGADTQYF	TGTGCCAGCAGGATCTCGGGCGGCGCAGATACGCAGTATTTT
TRBD2	TRBV20-1	15	few	TRBJ2-1	CSAVAGRSSYNEQFF	TGCAGTGCTGTAGCGGGCAGGAGCTCCTACAATGAGCAGTTCTTC
.	TRBV20-1	13	few	TRBJ2-1	CSAVDDRGNEQFF	TGCAGTGCCGTGGACGACCGGGGGAATGAGCAGTTCTTC
.	TRBV12-5	13	few	TRBJ2-1	CASGGPLATEQFF	TGTGCTAGTGGTGGACCGCTAGCAACTGAGCAGTTCTTC
.	TRBV29-1	11	few	TRBJ2-3	CSVDFGDTQYF	TGCAGCGTTGATTTCGGGGATACGCAGTATTTT
.	TRBV6-2/TRBV6-3	14	few	TRBJ1-3	CASRTASSGNTIYF	TGTGCCAGCAGGACGGCCAGCTCTGGAAACACCATATATTTT
.	TRBV7-9	14	few	TRBJ2-3	CASNTGYSTDTQYF	TGTGCCAGCAACACAGGGTACAGCACAGATACGCAGTATTTT
.	TRBV7-2	15	.	TRBJ2-7	CASSRVPGTTNEQYF	TGTGCCAGCAGCCGCGTCCCCGGGACAACCAACGAGCAGTACTTC
TRBD1	TRBV28	12	.	TRBJ1-1	CASRNRDRVAFF	TGTGCCAGCAGGAACCGGGACAGGGTCGCTTTCTTT
TRBD2	TRBV9	16	.	TRBJ2-7	CASSVQAGGPMYEQYF	TGTGCCAGCAGCGTACAAGCGGGAGGGCCTATGTACGAGCAGTACTTC
.	TRBV7-2	16	few	TRBJ2-3	CASNLRRGEHTYTQYF	TGTGCCAGCAACCTTAGGAGAGGAGAACACACATATACGCAGTATTTT
.	TRBV30	15	.	TRBJ1-1	CAWSPISGGGLAAFF	TGTGCCTGGAGTCCTATTTCAGGTGGGGGCTTGGCAGCTTTCTTT
.	TRBV29-1	14	.	TRBJ1-1	CSVEEIGPNTEAFF	TGCAGCGTTGAAGAGATAGGTCCTAACACTGAAGCTTTCTTT
.	TRBV5-6	18	many	TRBJ2-6	CASSLGETRLSGANVLTF	TGTGCCAGCAGCTTGGGCGAGACTAGACTCTCTGGGGCCAACGTCCTGACTTTC
.	TRBV29-1	14	.	TRBJ2-6	CSVPWGVGANVLTF	TGCAGCGTGCCTTGGGGGGTGGGGGCCAACGTCCTGACTTTC
TRBD2	TRBV2	17	.	TRBJ2-7	CASRIGLAGLGTYEQYF	TGTGCCAGCAGAATCGGTCTAGCGGGTTTAGGAACCTACGAGCAGTACTTC
.	TRBV5-8	14	.	TRBJ2-4	CASSRVGGMHIQYF	TGTGCCAGCAGCCGTGTAGGGGGGATGCACATTCAGTACTTC
TRBD2	TRBV11-1	18	.	TRBJ2-2	CASSLRTSGRPAPGELFF	TGTGCCAGCAGCCTACGGACTAGCGGGAGGCCAGCCCCCGGGGAGCTGTTTTTT
.	TRBV30	12	.	TRBJ2-1	CAWRDSDNEQFF	TGTGCCTGGAGGGACTCGGACAATGAGCAGTTCTTC
.	TRBV6-2/TRBV6-3	12	.	TRBJ2-7	CASTYRSYEQYF	TGTGCCAGCACCTACAGGTCCTACGAGCAGTACTTC
.	TRBV20-1	12	.	TRBJ2-2	CSASKEGGELFF	TGCAGTGCTAGCAAGGAAGGCGGGGAGCTGTTTTTT
.	TRBV20-1	12	many	TRBJ2-7	CSARAVGSGQYF	TGCAGTGCTAGAGCGGTAGGAAGCGGCCAGTACTTC
TRBD1	TRBV20-1	16	few	TRBJ1-4	CSARDLRRGRREKLFF	TGCAGTGCTAGAGATCTCAGGAGGGGGCGACGGGAAAAACTGTTTTTT
.	TRBV19	15	.	TRBJ1-4	CASSIPGSRLEKLFF	TGTGCCAGTAGTATCCCAGGATCTAGGCTTGAAAAACTGTTTTTT
.	TRBV6-2/TRBV6-3	14	few	TRBJ2-3	CASSYVQGTDTQYF	TGTGCCAGCAGTTACGTACAGGGCACAGATACGCAGTATTTT
.	TRBV12-3/TRBV12-4	15	.	TRBJ2-4	CASSSGQLAKNIQYF	TGTGCCAGCAGTTCGGGACAACTAGCCAAAAACATTCAGTACTTC
.	TRBV7-9	16	many	TRBJ2-5	CASSYSPRGSGETQYF	TGTGCCAGCAGCTACAGCCCCAGGGGCTCGGGAGAGACCCAGTACTTC
.	TRBV3-1	17	few	TRBJ2-1	CASSPPVQGTGLNEQFF	TGTGCCAGCAGCCCCCCCGTCCAGGGGACCGGGTTGAATGAGCAGTTCTTC
.	TRBV12-3/TRBV12-4	14	.	TRBJ2-3	CASVSGRGEKAQYF	TGTGCCAGCGTATCCGGACGAGGGGAGAAGGCGCAGTATTTT
TRBD1	TRBV7-8	17	.	TRBJ2-1	CASSSLNTGGRSNEQFF	TGTGCCAGCAGCTCACTGAACACAGGGGGTCGGTCGAATGAGCAGTTCTTC
.	TRBV20-1	13	.	TRBJ2-7	CSAAPPDIYEQYF	TGCAGTGCAGCCCCGCCAGATATCTACGAGCAGTACTTC
.	TRBV20-1	13	many	TRBJ1-5	CSARPGLNQPQHF	TGCAGTGCTAGGCCAGGCCTCAATCAGCCCCAGCATTTT
.	TRBV5-1	13	few	TRBJ2-7	CASSSVERVEQYF	TGCGCCAGCAGCTCCGTTGAGCGGGTCGAGCAGTACTTC
TRBD1	TRBV12-3/TRBV12-4	15	many	TRBJ1-4	CASSLWGTGKEKLFF	TGTGCCAGCAGTTTATGGGGGACAGGGAAGGAAAAACTGTTTTTT
TRBD1	TRBV5-1	15	.	TRBJ1-1	CASSPTRTGRGEAFF	TGCGCCAGCAGCCCTACCCGGACAGGGCGGGGAGAAGCTTTCTTT
TRBD1	TRBV6-5	15	few	TRBJ1-3	CASSYRRTGFHTIYF	TGTGCCAGCAGTTACCGCAGGACAGGATTTCACACCATATATTTT
.	TRBV14	16	.	TRBJ2-1	CASSQVSLAAYNEQFF	TGTGCCAGCAGCCAAGTGTCACTAGCAGCCTACAATGAGCAGTTCTTC
.	TRBV20-1	11	.	TRBJ1-1	CSARIRGRAFF	TGCAGTGCTAGAATTAGGGGTAGGGCTTTCTTT
.	TRBV6-2/TRBV6-3	15	.	TRBJ2-7	CASRRTLEPSYEQYF	TGTGCCAGCAGACGGACTCTCGAACCCTCCTACGAGCAGTACTTC
TRBD1	TRBV20-1	16	few	TRBJ1-1	CSARDHRGNRYTEAFF	TGCAGTGCTAGAGACCACAGGGGAAATAGGTACACTGAAGCTTTCTTT